This TCR beta chain was sequenced during a study of blood T cell repertoires in COVID-19. The protocol was immunoSEQ multiplex PCR, while the TCRdb copy is restricted to in-frame clones and leaves out a portion. The repertoire includes around 97,000 clones, roughly 89% of them detected once, and about 15% sits in the top ten. Germline lookup yields CDR1 MNHNY and CDR2 SVGAGI (reference sequence). The CDR3 is 17 amino acids. The V end was cut by 5 bases, the J end by 3 bases, with 22 bases between. Sequenced input: peripheral blood. The sequence was obtained from a woman at least 80 years old in a cohort sampled during active COVID-19. The chain joins TRBV6-6 to TRBJ1-1, with a tentative D call TRBD1 (5 bases). The CDR3 DNA reads TGTGCCAGCAGTCGCCTCGGGACGCCAAAGCGGGACACTGAAGCTTTCTTT. Its protein is CASSRLGTPKRDTEAFF.